One and the same sample provided the 24 T cell receptor beta chains below, sequenced in a study of cytotoxic CD8 clonotypes in ibrutinib-treated CLL. This table comes from immunoSEQ multiplex PCR, and its TCRdb copy is limited to in-frame clones, with some not included. The sample shows 250,000 to 350,000 clones, approximately 76% of them seen only once. Sequencing used PBMCs, obtained at disease progression, from a patient treated with ibrutinib. The source of these receptors is a human donor with chronic lymphocytic leukemia.

The chain recombines TRBV7-2 with TRBJ2-6; D is unclear. The CDR3 has 14 residues. The germline gives CDR1 SGHTA, CDR2 FQGNSA. V was clipped by 3 bases and J by 0 bases, with 3 bases between them. CDR3 bases: TGTGCCAGCAGCTTCGACTCTGGGGCCAACGTCCTGACTTTC. Amino acids: CASSFDSGANVLTF.

Only a few counts were recorded for this clone. The genes are TRBV5-1 and TRBJ1-6, with 7 bases matching TRBD1. CDR1 and CDR2 (germline): SGHRS, YFSETQ. There are 15 residues in the CDR3. With V trimmed by 2 bases and J by 10 bases, 9 bases remained unmatched. The CDR3 DNA follows: TGCGCCAGCAGCTTAATGACAGGGAAGGCATCACCCCTCCACTTT. It yields the protein CASSLMTGKASPLHF.

The chain joins TRBV25-1 to TRBJ1-2, with TRBD1 matching 10 bases. The J segment lost 6 bases and the V segment lost 3 bases, leaving 4 bases of the junction unmatched. Germline CDR1 reads MGHDK; CDR2 reads SYGVNS. The CDR3 length is 14 residues. The CDR3 loop reads CASSDRQGADGYTF. CDR3 DNA sequence: TGTGCCAGCAGTGATAGACAGGGGGCGGATGGCTACACCTTC.

The chain has TRBV29-1 and TRBJ2-1; 8 nucleotides agree with TRBD1. The V gene's germline CDR1 is SQVTM and CDR2 ANQGSEA. The CDR3 length is 13 residues. CDR3: CSADREAGNEQFF. The DNA of the CDR3 is TGCAGTGCGGACAGGGAGGCGGGAAATGAGCAGTTCTTC.

The genes are TRBV4-1 and TRBJ2-5; no clear D gene. The germline gives CDR1 MGHRA, CDR2 YSYEKL. With 1 base removed from V and 4 bases from J, the gap between germline ends came to 10 bases. CDR3 length: 14 residues. The CDR3 here is CASSQVGLGETQYF. The CDR3 nucleotides are TGCGCCAGCAGCCAAGTTGGGCTCGGAGAGACCCAGTACTTC.

This rearrangement joins TRBV6-5 to TRBJ2-7; TRBD2 might be the D (5 bases). This CDR3 has 12 amino acids. V was cut by 6 bases and J by 6 bases, with 12 bases left in between. Germline V gene lookup returns CDR1 MNHEY and CDR2 SVGAGI. The CDR3 DNA reads as TGTGCCAGCAGCTCTGAGAGCGGCGAGCAGTACTTC. Its protein product is CASSSESGEQYF.

The CDR3 DNA reads TGTGCCAGTACCCTGGTCAAGGGTATCTCTGAAGCTTTCTTT. Its translation is CASTLVKGISEAFF. The V and J genes are TRBV19 and TRBJ1-1; D call uncertain. Germline CDR1 reads LNHDA; CDR2 reads SQIVND (reference sequence). Trimming shortened V by 7 bases and J by 6 bases, and 18 bases separated the two germline ends. The CDR3 has 14 amino acids.

Comment on this clone: Mismatch with germline at one junction end may stem from a read error. The rearrangement uses TRBV29-1 and TRBJ2-2; 8 bases map to TRBD1. This CDR3 has 11 amino acids. Germline V lookup: CDR1 SQVTM, CDR2 ANQGSEA. CDR3: CSGTPGTGLSF. CDR3 DNA: TGCAGCGGAACACCCGGGACAGGTCTGTCTTTT.

The V gene is TRBV2, the J gene TRBJ2-7; D unresolved. CDR3 size: 10 residues. V was pared by 7 bases and J by 4 bases, with 5 bases between. Germline CDR1 reads SNHLY; CDR2 reads FYNNEI. CDR3 region: CASTQYEQYF. In DNA form, the CDR3 reads TGTGCCAGCACCCAATACGAGCAGTACTTC.

This clone has a handful of counts. This chain uses TRBV27 with TRBJ2-1, with 7 bases fitting TRBD2. The CDR3 has 15 residues. The junction had 11 bases not matched to a gene; V was cut back by 7 bases and J by 5 bases. The germline CDR1 and CDR2 sequences are MNHEY and SMNVEV (reference sequence). The CDR3 DNA reads as TGTGCCAGCAATCGTAGACTAGCCTTACACAATGAGCAGTTCTTC. Residues: CASNRRLALHNEQFF.

For the CDR3, the DNA is TGTGCCAGCAGTTTCACAGGCTCTGGGGCCAACGTCCTGACTTTC. Its protein is CASSFTGSGANVLTF. The J gene is TRBJ2-6, the V gene TRBV28, with a weak D call TRBD1 (5 bases). Germline loops: CDR1 MDHEN, CDR2 SYDVKM. Trimming took off 3 bases at V and 0 bases at J, with 6 bases between the two ends. CDR3 size: 15 residues.

The chain is built from TRBV9 and TRBJ2-3; D is undetermined. The V end lost 0 bases, the J end lost 3 bases, and 11 bases lay between the germline ends. CDR3 length: 15 residues. The germline V gene has CDR1 SGDLS and CDR2 YYNGEE. The CDR3 DNA is TGTGCCAGCAGCGTAGGCGGAGCAAGAACAGATACGCAGTATTTT. Its translation: CASSVGGARTDTQYF.

The chain employs TRBV11-3 and TRBJ1-1; D remains unclear. Germline V gives CDR1 SGHNT, CDR2 YENEEA. The V end was cut by 2 bases, the J end by 4 bases, with 8 bases between. This CDR3 has 13 residues. CDR3 in DNA: TGTGCCAGCAGCTTAACGTTTCTCACTGAAGCTTTCTTT. Encoded protein: CASSLTFLTEAFF.

As to this clone: Other DNA sequences in the same sample also yield this CDR3. This chain links TRBV6-5 with TRBJ1-5; 8 bases are a match to TRBD1. This CDR3 has 14 amino acids. Looked up from germline, CDR1 is MNHEY and CDR2 is SVGAGI. With V trimmed by 5 bases and J by 1 base, 1 base remained unmatched. This CDR3 reads CASSRQGSNQPQHF. CDR3 nucleotides: TGTGCCAGCAGTCGACAGGGGAGCAATCAGCCCCAGCATTTT.

The V call is TRBV7-9, the J call TRBJ2-7, with 12 bases lining up with TRBD2. V dropped 5 bases and J dropped 3; count of bases not matched to a gene: 2. Germline V lookup: CDR1 SEHNR, CDR2 FQNEAQ (reference sequence). CDR3 length equals 14 residues. The CDR3 spells CASSTSGRIYEQYF. The CDR3 coding sequence is TGTGCCAGCAGCACTAGCGGGAGGATCTACGAGCAGTACTTC.

The CDR3 DNA reads as TGTGCCAGCAGTTACTTAGGGTCCAATAATTCACCCCTCCACTTT. Protein sequence: CASSYLGSNNSPLHF. V and J are TRBV6-5 and TRBJ1-6; no clear D gene. The germline V gene has CDR1 MNHEY and CDR2 SVGAGI. V lost 1 base, J lost 5 bases, and 9 bases lay in between. CDR3 length: 15 residues.

On this clone: Other nucleotide sequences from this sample produce the same CDR3. The J gene is TRBJ1-2, the V gene TRBV27; D perhaps matches TRBD1 (6 bases). The germline CDR1 and CDR2 sequences are MNHEY and SMNVEV (reference sequence). The CDR3 loop spans 15 amino acids. V lost 0 bases and J lost 4, with 12 bases in between. CDR3 protein: CASSLSRGTGYGYTF. The CDR3 region has the DNA TGTGCCAGCAGTTTATCAAGGGGGACCGGCTATGGCTACACCTTC.

This clone was detected only once. This chain connects TRBV10-3 to TRBJ2-7; 7 positions agree with TRBD2. Germline-derived CDR1 and CDR2 are ENHRY and SYGVKD. The CDR3 runs 13 residues. Trimming cost V 6 bases and J 2 bases; bases outside gene matches: 4. CDR3 sequence reads: CAISTGTTYEQYF. Written as DNA, the CDR3 is TGTGCCATCAGCACCGGGACTACCTACGAGCAGTACTTC.

The chain uses TRBV9 and TRBJ2-7; 8 bases map to TRBD2. This CDR3 has 16 amino acids. Trimming took 0 bases from V and 0 from J; bases not matched to a gene: 5. CDR1 and CDR2 (germline): SGDLS, YYNGEE. The CDR3 reads CASSVGAGVGSYEQYF. The CDR3 DNA sequence: TGTGCCAGCAGCGTAGGAGCGGGAGTGGGCTCCTACGAGCAGTACTTC.

In this sample, this clone turned up once. This chain links TRBV13 with TRBJ2-7, with D uncertain. Looked up from germline, CDR1 is PRHDT and CDR2 is FYEKMQ (reference sequence). There are 13 residues in the CDR3. Trimming pared 2 bases from V and 0 bases from J, leaving 5 bases between. The CDR3 nucleotides read TGTGCCAGCAGCTTACGGAGCTCCTACGAGCAGTACTTC. Translated, it gives CASSLRSSYEQYF. Looking up the rest from reference TRBV13 and TRBJ2-7 gives the full variable domain: AAGVIQSPRHLIKEKRETATLKCYPIPRHDTVYWYQQGPGQDPQFLISFYEKMQSDKGSIPDRFSAQQFSDYHSELNMSSLELGDSALYFCASSLRSSYEQYFGPGTRLTVT.

The chain couples TRBV9 to TRBJ1-5, with D perhaps matching TRBD1 (5 bases). The V gene's germline CDR1 is SGDLS and CDR2 YYNGEE. The V and J ends lost 0 bases and 4 bases respectively, with 11 bases between them. CDR3 size: 15 residues. CDR3 in DNA: TGTGCCAGCAGCGTAGGTCGGACACCAAATCAGCCCCAGCATTTT. This codes for CASSVGRTPNQPQHF.

The chain combines TRBV9 with TRBJ2-1; tentatively, D is TRBD2 (6 bases). V was clipped by 0 bases and J by 5 bases, with 12 bases between them. The germline gives CDR1 SGDLS, CDR2 YYNGEE. This CDR3 spans 15 amino acids. The CDR3 is CASSVGGEVDNEQFF. Written as DNA, the CDR3 is TGTGCCAGCAGCGTAGGGGGGGAAGTGGACAATGAGCAGTTCTTC.

The rearrangement links TRBV2 to TRBJ1-4, with D maybe TRBD1 (6 bases). The length of the CDR3 is 13 residues. Trimming removed 7 bases from V and 3 bases from J, with 9 bases in between. Germline CDR1 and CDR2: SNHLY and FYNNEI. The CDR3 loop reads CASTRTANEKLFF. In DNA form, the CDR3 reads TGTGCCAGCACCAGGACAGCTAATGAAAAACTGTTTTTT.

V gene TRBV5-1 combines with J gene TRBJ2-7; possibly TRBD2 for D (7 bases). Germline V gene data show CDR1 as SGHRS and CDR2 as YFSETQ. V gave up 4 bases and J gave up 2 bases, with 22 bases separating them. The CDR3 is 17 residues long. The CDR3 is CASSRGLDTGGAYEQYF. The CDR3 bases are TGCGCCAGCAGCCGGGGGCTCGATACGGGAGGCGCCTACGAGCAGTACTTC.